This T cell receptor (beta chain) was documented in a study of graft-versus-host responses after intestinal transplantation. As for the study in general: Every recipient had anti-thymocyte globulin induction and 2 to 4 years of tacrolimus plus steroids.

V lost 2 bases and J lost 7; bases outside the gene matches: 13. The germline gives CDR1 LNHDA, CDR2 SQIVND (reference sequence). The CDR3 is made up of 17 amino acids. Clones were read by immunoSEQ multiplex PCR, and TCRdb kept only the in-frame ones, dropping some. The table records tens of thousands of clones, about 90% of them present only once. Study observations and caveats: Early post-transplant HvG declines tracked with peak circulating GvH clone levels. Some GvH clones appeared in ileal mucosa or blood before recipient bone marrow. Allografts carried high graft-versus-host to host-versus-graft clonal ratios in patients having graft-donor T cell macrochimerism.

With regard to this clone: What it binds is unknown.

The sequencing here drew on unstimulated CD4+ T cells sorted from spleen or lymph node cells, taken before transplant. The clonotype comes from a human donor who was the organ donor for an intestinal transplant. The chain employs TRBV19 and TRBJ2-1, with TRBD1 matching 8 bases. CDR3 bases: TGTGCCAGTAGTATAATTCCCCGGCAGGGGGCGCGTAATGAGCAGTTCTTC. Translation gives CASSIIPRQGARNEQFF.